This record concerns one TCR beta chain sequence. The target antigen is unknown. Clones were read by immunoSEQ multiplex PCR, and TCRdb kept only the in-frame ones, dropping some. Of some 1,100,000 clones listed, about 84% were seen once; the top ten hold more than 0.5%. The CDR3 consists of 14 residues. Germline loops: CDR1 KGHSH, CDR2 LQKENI. The J segment lost 3 bases and the V segment lost 6 bases, leaving 7 bases of the junction unmatched. Donation came from healthy HIV-negative adults that had no recent acute infections or vaccinations. The data belong to a study of shared clonotypes between healthy human individuals. Overall study: Per donor, three plates held CD4 naive cells, three held CD4 memory, two held CD8 naive and one held CD8 memory.

Study-level findings and limits: Non-shared clonotypes showed lower generation probabilities than clonotypes common to all four donors. Generally, naive subsets came out with larger estimated richness than memory subsets.

V gene TRBV18 combines with J gene TRBJ2-7; 8 bases fit TRBD2. The sequencing sample was made of memory CD4+ T cells from PBMCs. As to subset: CD45RA-negative fraction. The TCR comes from a man between 18 and 35 years old in good health. Some clones in this sample may be carry-over from other donors' samples. This CDR3 is CASSSTSGNYEQYF. The CDR3, as DNA: TGTGCCAGCTCGTCTACTAGCGGCAACTACGAGCAGTACTTC.